Listed below are T cell receptor beta chains from one sample, sequenced in a study of T cell responses to AZD1222 COVID-19 vaccine. Sequencing used immunoSEQ multiplex PCR; TCRdb keeps in-frame clones, though not all of them. This table has fewer than 200,000 clones, approximately 90% appearing once. Sequenced here: peripheral blood, sampled 28 days after the second AZD1222 dose. These receptors all come from an adult who received the AZD1222 COVID-19 vaccine. The CDR3 runs from the conserved cysteine through the conserved F or W. A D gene is named only where the DNA matches it firmly. Expanded clones get a size class; other rows say once, few or many, or leave the size out.

>TRBV7-8|.|TRBD1|TRBJ2-3
CASSDRGGYTDTQYF
TGTGCCAGCAGCGACAGGGGTGGGTACACAGATACGCAGTATTTT
>TRBV9|once|.|TRBJ2-4
CASSTGTWGDIQYF
TGTGCCAGCAGCACAGGGACGTGGGGGGACATTCAGTACTTC
>TRBV5-1|.|.|TRBJ2-1
CASSLGEADNEQFF
TGCGCCAGCAGCTTGGGGGAGGCGGACAATGAGCAGTTCTTC
>TRBV2|.|.|TRBJ1-1
CASRDPRRRGGGAFF
TGTGCCAGCAGGGATCCCCGTAGGCGAGGCGGGGGAGCTTTCTTT
>TRBV3-1/TRBV3-2|.|.|TRBJ2-3
CASSLLVSDTQYF
TGTGCCAGCAGCCTCCTAGTGTCGGATACGCAGTATTTT
>TRBV28|.|.|TRBJ1-5
CASSLGRGGRYRQPQHF
TGTGCCAGCAGTTTAGGTAGGGGGGGCCGATACAGGCAGCCCCAGCATTTT
>TRBV6-2/TRBV6-3|.|TRBD1|TRBJ2-2
CASSYSRTGDTGELFF
TGTGCCAGCAGTTACTCGCGGACAGGGGACACCGGGGAGCTGTTTTTT
>TRBV6-2/TRBV6-3|few|TRBD2|TRBJ2-7
CASSRREVWREQYF
TGTGCCAGCAGTCGGCGGGAGGTTTGGCGCGAGCAGTACTTC
>TRBV9|.|.|TRBJ2-5
CASSVGARTLTGETQYF
TGTGCCAGCAGCGTAGGGGCCAGGACCTTAACGGGGGAGACCCAGTACTTC
>TRBV5-1|.|TRBD2|TRBJ2-1
CASTKAGPNNEQFF
TGCGCCAGCACCAAAGCGGGGCCAAACAATGAGCAGTTCTTC
>TRBV3-1/TRBV3-2|.|TRBD1|TRBJ2-2
CASSQLTGGTGELFF
TGTGCCAGCAGCCAATTGACAGGGGGCACCGGGGAGCTGTTTTTT
>TRBV6-5|.|.|TRBJ1-1
CASIGAFNTEAFF
TGTGCCAGCATCGGGGCGTTTAACACTGAAGCTTTCTTT
>TRBV28|.|TRBD1|TRBJ1-2
CASSGGGGGYGYTF
TGTGCCAGCTCAGGGGGGGGCGGTGGCTATGGCTACACCTTC
>TRBV27|.|TRBD1|TRBJ1-2
CASSLSLRDRGYTF
TGTGCCAGCAGTTTAAGTCTGCGGGACAGGGGCTACACCTTC
>TRBV7-2|.|TRBD1|TRBJ1-4
CASSPGQGRNEKLFF
TGTGCCAGCAGCCCCGGACAGGGAAGAAATGAAAAACTGTTTTTT
>TRBV5-1|.|.|TRBJ1-2
CASSFGGLRDDFYGYTF
TGCGCCAGCAGCTTCGGAGGGCTCAGGGATGATTTCTATGGCTACACCTTC
>TRBV30|.|TRBD2|TRBJ2-1
CAWSRAGEVWGQFF
TGTGCCTGGAGTAGGGCGGGAGAAGTGTGGGGGCAGTTCTTC
>TRBV3-1/TRBV3-2|.|.|TRBJ2-3
CASSQVRLDNTDTQYF
TGTGCCAGCAGCCAAGTACGCCTAGATAACACAGATACGCAGTATTTT
>TRBV28|.|TRBD2|TRBJ2-1
CASSLLGGRAEVNEQFF
TGTGCCAGCAGTTTACTTGGCGGGAGGGCCGAGGTCAATGAGCAGTTCTTC
>TRBV7-9|.|.|TRBJ1-2
CASSLDWDRYTF
TGTGCCAGCAGCTTAGACTGGGACCGCTACACCTTC
>TRBV3-1/TRBV3-2|.|.|TRBJ2-3
CASSPRRGWGTDTQYF
TGTGCCAGCAGCCCCAGGAGGGGCTGGGGCACAGATACGCAGTATTTT
>TRBV7-9|.|.|TRBJ1-1
CASRWDWNTEAFF
TGTGCCAGCAGGTGGGATTGGAACACTGAAGCTTTCTTT
>TRBV18|.|TRBD1|TRBJ2-7
CASSAQRFRFGQVSYEQYF
TGTGCCAGCTCCGCACAGAGGTTCAGGTTCGGACAGGTATCCTACGAGCAGTACTTC
>TRBV18|.|TRBD2|TRBJ2-7
CASSAGLAGGNYEQYF
TGTGCCAGCTCCGCGGGTCTAGCGGGAGGGAACTACGAGCAGTACTTC
>TRBV28|.|.|TRBJ1-5
CASSYSGTANQPQHF
TGTGCCAGCAGCTACTCCGGGACGGCTAATCAGCCCCAGCATTTT
>TRBV7-9|.|TRBD2|TRBJ2-3
CASSPLEGGPDTQYF
TGTGCCAGCAGCCCCCTGGAGGGAGGGCCAGATACGCAGTATTTT
>TRBV6-1|.|.|TRBJ1-4
CASSDGPGESEKLFF
TGTGCCAGCAGTGACGGGCCGGGGGAGAGTGAAAAACTGTTTTTT
>TRBV7-2|.|TRBD1|TRBJ1-1
CASSLAGQGTEAFF
TGTGCCAGCAGCTTAGCGGGACAGGGGACTGAAGCTTTCTTT
>TRBV7-9|.|TRBD1|TRBJ1-4
CASSLGALGTGGEKLFF
TGTGCCAGCAGCTTAGGTGCCCTCGGGACAGGGGGTGAAAAACTGTTTTTT
>TRBV7-3|.|.|TRBJ2-1
CASSPGGGYEQFF
TGTGCCAGCAGCCCCGGGGGAGGCTATGAGCAGTTCTTC
>TRBV19|.|TRBD2|TRBJ2-1
CASSIDRAGVLNNEQFF
TGTGCCAGTAGTATAGATCGGGCGGGAGTCCTTAACAATGAGCAGTTCTTC
>TRBV19|.|.|TRBJ1-1
CASRGLNTEAFF
TGTGCCAGCCGGGGCCTAAACACTGAAGCTTTCTTT
>TRBV7-3|.|.|TRBJ2-2
CASSLNRRGDTGELFF
TGTGCCAGCAGCTTAAATCGCAGGGGGGACACCGGGGAGCTGTTTTTT
>TRBV7-3|.|TRBD2|TRBJ2-5
CASSPGWAGGVETQYF
TGTGCCAGCAGCCCCGGGTGGGCGGGAGGTGTAGAGACCCAGTACTTC
>TRBV11-2|.|.|TRBJ2-1
CASSPVGQRYNEQFF
TGTGCCAGCAGCCCTGTGGGTCAGCGTTACAATGAGCAGTTCTTC
>TRBV12-5|.|.|TRBJ2-5
CASGLVLESWGETQYF
TGTGCTAGTGGTTTGGTACTGGAGTCTTGGGGGGAGACCCAGTACTTC
>TRBV28|.|TRBD1|TRBJ1-2
CASSFGGGAHYYGYTF
TGTGCCAGCAGTTTCGGAGGGGGCGCCCATTACTATGGCTACACCTTC
>TRBV14|.|.|TRBJ2-2
CASSQDITGELFF
TGTGCCAGCAGCCAAGACATAACCGGGGAGCTGTTTTTT
>TRBV7-2|.|TRBD2|TRBJ2-7
CASSSLAGGAEQYF
TGTGCCAGCAGCTCACTAGCGGGGGGGGCGGAGCAGTACTTC
>TRBV18|.|.|TRBJ2-2
CASSPLGSPNTGELFF
TGTGCCAGCTCACCCTTGGGGTCTCCGAACACCGGGGAGCTGTTTTTT
>TRBV2|.|.|TRBJ2-3
CASSIRATSTDTQYF
TGTGCCAGCAGCATAAGAGCGACTAGCACAGATACGCAGTATTTT
>TRBV4-3|.|TRBD1|TRBJ1-6
CASSQVRQGGDSPLHF
TGCGCCAGCAGCCAAGTACGACAGGGCGGGGATTCACCCCTCCACTTT
>TRBV7-3|.|.|TRBJ2-7
CASFKASEYEQYF
TGTGCCAGCTTTAAGGCTAGTGAGTACGAGCAGTACTTC
>TRBV10-3|.|.|TRBJ2-7
CAIRDTSYEQYF
TGTGCCATCAGGGACACCTCCTACGAGCAGTACTTC
>TRBV28|few|.|TRBJ1-2
CASSIPGSGSGYTF
TGTGCCAGCAGTATCCCAGGGAGCGGTTCTGGCTACACCTTC
>TRBV19|once|.|TRBJ1-1
CASSSRERGQYQAFF
TGTGCCAGTAGTAGCCGCGAGCGGGGGCAATATCAAGCTTTCTTT
>TRBV7-2|.|.|TRBJ2-3
CASTRSTDTQYF
TGTGCCAGCACCAGGAGCACAGATACGCAGTATTTT
>TRBV7-2|.|.|TRBJ2-7
CASSLEGWAPYEQYF
TGTGCCAGCAGCTTAGAAGGTTGGGCCCCCTACGAGCAGTACTTC
>TRBV3-1/TRBV3-2|.|.|TRBJ1-1
CASSQEVSALRGAFF
TGTGCCAGCAGCCAAGAAGTATCAGCGCTGAGAGGAGCTTTCTTT
>TRBV7-3|.|TRBD1|TRBJ2-5
CASSAAGTGGRGTQYF
TGTGCCAGCAGCGCAGCCGGGACAGGGGGTCGGGGGACCCAGTACTTC
>TRBV29-1|once|TRBD2|TRBJ2-3
CSARSGTGRDTQYF
TGCAGCGCTCGCAGCGGGACGGGAAGGGATACGCAGTATTTT
>TRBV9|.|TRBD1|TRBJ1-5
CASSRTGAPNQPQHF
TGTGCCAGCAGCCGGACAGGGGCTCCAAATCAGCCCCAGCATTTT
>TRBV3-1/TRBV3-2|.|.|TRBJ2-7
CASSSATRGIGEQYF
TGTGCCAGCAGCTCCGCGACTAGGGGAATAGGCGAGCAGTACTTC
>TRBV24-1|.|TRBD2|TRBJ2-1
CATSDFSGSTYNEQFF
TGTGCCACCAGTGATTTTAGCGGGAGTACCTACAATGAGCAGTTCTTC